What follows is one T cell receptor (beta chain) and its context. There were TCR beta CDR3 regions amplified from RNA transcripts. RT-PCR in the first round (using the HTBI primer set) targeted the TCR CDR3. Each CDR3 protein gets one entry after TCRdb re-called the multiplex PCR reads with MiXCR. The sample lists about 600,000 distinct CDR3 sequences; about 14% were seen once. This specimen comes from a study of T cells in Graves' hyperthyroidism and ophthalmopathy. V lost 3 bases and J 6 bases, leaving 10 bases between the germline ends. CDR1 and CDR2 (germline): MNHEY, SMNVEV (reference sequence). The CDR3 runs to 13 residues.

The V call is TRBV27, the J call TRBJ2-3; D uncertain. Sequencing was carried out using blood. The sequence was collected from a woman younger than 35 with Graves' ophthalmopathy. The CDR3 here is CASSFGKMDTQYF. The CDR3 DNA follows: TGTGCCAGCAGTTTTGGGAAGATGGATACGCAGTATTTT.